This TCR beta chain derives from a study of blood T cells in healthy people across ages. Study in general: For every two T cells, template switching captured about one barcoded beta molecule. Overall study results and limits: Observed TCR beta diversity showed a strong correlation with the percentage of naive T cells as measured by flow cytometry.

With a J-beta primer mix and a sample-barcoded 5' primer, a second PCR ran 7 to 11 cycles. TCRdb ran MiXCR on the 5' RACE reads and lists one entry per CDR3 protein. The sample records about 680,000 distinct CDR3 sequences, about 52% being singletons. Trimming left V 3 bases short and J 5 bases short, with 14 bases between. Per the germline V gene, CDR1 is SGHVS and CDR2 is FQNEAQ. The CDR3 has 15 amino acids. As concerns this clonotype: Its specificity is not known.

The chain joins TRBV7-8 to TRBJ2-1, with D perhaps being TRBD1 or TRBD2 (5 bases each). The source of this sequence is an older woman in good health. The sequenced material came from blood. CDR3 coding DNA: TGTGCCAGCAGCTTCCAGGGATCGCGGGACAATGAGCAGTTCTTC. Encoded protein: CASSFQGSRDNEQFF.